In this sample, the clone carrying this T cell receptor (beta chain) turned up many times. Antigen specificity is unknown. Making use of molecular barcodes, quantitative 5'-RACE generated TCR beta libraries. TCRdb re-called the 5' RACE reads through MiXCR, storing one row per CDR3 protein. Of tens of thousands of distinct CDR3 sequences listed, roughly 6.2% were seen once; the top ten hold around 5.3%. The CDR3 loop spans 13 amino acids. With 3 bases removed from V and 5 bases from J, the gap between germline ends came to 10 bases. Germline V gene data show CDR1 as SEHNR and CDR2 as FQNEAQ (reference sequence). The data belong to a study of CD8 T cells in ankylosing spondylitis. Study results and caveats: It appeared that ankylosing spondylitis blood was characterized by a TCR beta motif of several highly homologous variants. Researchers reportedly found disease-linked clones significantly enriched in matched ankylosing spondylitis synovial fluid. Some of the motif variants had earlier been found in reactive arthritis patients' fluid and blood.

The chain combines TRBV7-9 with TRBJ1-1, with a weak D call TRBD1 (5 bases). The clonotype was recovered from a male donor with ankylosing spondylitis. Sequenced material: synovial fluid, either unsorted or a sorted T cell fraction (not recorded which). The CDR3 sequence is CASSFTPGTEAFF. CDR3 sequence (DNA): TGTGCCAGCAGCTTTACGCCAGGGACTGAAGCTTTCTTT.